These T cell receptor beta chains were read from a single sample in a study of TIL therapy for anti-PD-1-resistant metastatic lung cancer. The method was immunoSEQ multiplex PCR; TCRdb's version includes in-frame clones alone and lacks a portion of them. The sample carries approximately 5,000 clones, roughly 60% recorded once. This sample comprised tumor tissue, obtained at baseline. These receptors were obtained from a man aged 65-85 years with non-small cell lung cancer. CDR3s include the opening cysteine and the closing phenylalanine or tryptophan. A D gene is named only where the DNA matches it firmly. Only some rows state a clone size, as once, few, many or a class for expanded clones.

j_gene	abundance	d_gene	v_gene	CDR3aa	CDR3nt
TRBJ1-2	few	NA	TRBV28	CASSPGQQFYGYTF	TGTGCCAGCAGTCCCGGACAGCAATTCTATGGCTACACCTTC
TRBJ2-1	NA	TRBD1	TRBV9	CASSSGQGRDNEQFF	TGTGCCAGCAGCTCGGGACAGGGGAGGGACAATGAGCAGTTCTTC
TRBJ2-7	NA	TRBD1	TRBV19	CASSDGTDIDEQYF	TGTGCCAGTAGTGACGGGACAGATATAGACGAGCAGTACTTC
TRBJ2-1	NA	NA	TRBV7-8	CASSFYDGNEQFF	TGTGCCAGCAGCTTCTACGACGGGAATGAGCAGTTCTTC
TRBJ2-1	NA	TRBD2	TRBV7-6	CASSIRLAGPYNEQFF	TGTGCCAGCAGCATAAGACTAGCGGGTCCGTACAATGAGCAGTTCTTC
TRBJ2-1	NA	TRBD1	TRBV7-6	CASSSRTGTGSANEQFF	TGTGCCAGCAGCTCCCGCACCGGGACAGGGTCCGCCAATGAGCAGTTCTTC
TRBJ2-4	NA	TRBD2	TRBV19	CASSIMASGSEATKNIQYF	TGTGCCAGTAGTATTATGGCTAGCGGGAGCGAGGCAACCAAAAACATTCAGTACTTC
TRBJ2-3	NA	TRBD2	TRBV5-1	CASSPTSVLSSTDTQYF	TGCGCCAGCAGTCCGACTAGCGTACTTTCTAGCACAGATACGCAGTATTTT
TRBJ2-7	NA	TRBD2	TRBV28	CASSLSPGLAGSYEQYF	TGTGCCAGCAGTTTATCCCCGGGACTAGCGGGATCCTACGAGCAGTACTTC
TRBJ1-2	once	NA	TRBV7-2	CASSLDRGTNYGYTF	TGTGCCAGCAGCTTAGATAGGGGCACCAACTATGGCTACACCTTC
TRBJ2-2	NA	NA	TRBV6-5	CASSYAARGKTGELFF	TGTGCCAGCAGTTACGCGGCCAGGGGAAAGACCGGGGAGCTGTTTTTT
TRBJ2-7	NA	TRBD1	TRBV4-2	CASSQGQGASYEQYF	TGTGCCAGCAGCCAAGGGCAGGGGGCCTCCTACGAGCAGTACTTC
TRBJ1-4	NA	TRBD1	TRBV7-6	CASSLGPGGFGEKLFF	TGTGCCAGCAGCTTAGGCCCAGGGGGCTTTGGTGAAAAACTGTTTTTT
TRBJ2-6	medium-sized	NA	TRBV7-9	CASSLVRPRGANVLTF	TGTGCCAGCAGCTTAGTCCGGCCTCGGGGGGCCAACGTCCTGACTTTC
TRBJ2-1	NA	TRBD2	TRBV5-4	CASSLSSGGYNEQFF	TGTGCCAGCAGCTTGAGTAGCGGGGGTTACAATGAGCAGTTCTTC
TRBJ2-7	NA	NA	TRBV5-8	CASSLSADSYEQYF	TGTGCCAGCAGCTTGTCGGCCGACTCCTACGAGCAGTACTTC
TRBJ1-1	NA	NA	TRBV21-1	CASSKESHRFTAFF	TGTGCCAGCAGCAAAGAATCCCACAGGTTCACGGCTTTCTTT
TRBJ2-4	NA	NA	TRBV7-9	CASSLDNILQYF	TGTGCCAGCAGCTTAGACAATATCCTTCAGTACTTC
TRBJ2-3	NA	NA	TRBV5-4	CASSSDSSTDTQYF	TGTGCCAGCAGCTCGGACAGTAGCACAGATACGCAGTATTTT
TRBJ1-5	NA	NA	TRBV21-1	CASSKGRDSYYGQPQHF	TGTGCCAGCAGCAAAGGGAGGGACAGCTATTATGGGCAGCCCCAGCATTTT
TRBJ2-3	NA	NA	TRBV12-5	CASGPSVEDTQYF	TGTGCTAGTGGTCCCTCAGTGGAGGATACGCAGTATTTT
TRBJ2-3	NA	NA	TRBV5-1	CASSLGGVGTDTQYF	TGCGCCAGCAGCTTAGGGGGGGTAGGCACAGATACGCAGTATTTT